The text below deals with one T cell receptor beta chain. A read error may produce the germline difference seen at one junction end. Time point reported: after trial treatment. Documented treatment: LDRT plus nivolumab, ipilimumab, low-dose cyclophosphamide and aspirin (RACIN trial). The therapy administered to donors comprised nivolumab, ipilimumab, aspirin, low-dose cyclophosphamide and low-dose radiotherapy. The presence of advanced solid tumors lacking tumor-infiltrating lymphocytes characterized eligible patients. Germline CDR1 MGHRA, CDR2 YSYEKL. The CDR3 is 16 amino acids. The sample comes from a study of low-dose radiotherapy and immunotherapy resistance in tumors. In the study overall: A dose of 0.5 Gy per fraction was delivered to Cohort 1 every 2 weeks, for a total of 6.5 Gy.

With TRAV- and TRBV-specific primers, first-strand cDNA was made, covering the alpha and beta chains. The authors amplified TCRs for around 20 PCR cycles with a constant-region primer and a V-primer adapter. TCRdb fed the reads into MiXCR, producing one record per CDR3 protein. The repertoire holds just over 90,000 distinct CDR3 sequences, with 20% to 25% as singletons. The sequence derives from a female donor with ovarian cancer. The sequences come from PBMCs, collected after low-dose radiotherapy plus immunotherapy. V and J are TRBV4-1 and TRBJ1-1; D unclear. CDR3 nucleotide sequence: TGCGCTAGCAGCCTCAACGGATATCTGAGGAACACTGAAGCTTTCTTT. Amino acids: CASSLNGYLRNTEAFF.